Listed below are T cell receptor beta chains from one sample, sequenced in a study of CD8+CD57+ T cells in acquired aplastic anemia. Each CDR3 protein gets one entry after TCRdb re-called the reads with MiXCR. The profile shows around 180,000 distinct CDR3 sequences, around three fifths of them singletons. The sequenced sample consisted of sorted CD4+, CD8+, or CD8+CD57+ T cells (not recorded which) from PBMCs. All receptors come from a human donor with severe aplastic anemia or a healthy control (not recorded which). CDR3s include the opening cysteine and the closing phenylalanine or tryptophan. A D gene is named only where the DNA matches it firmly. For some rows the clone size is stated as once, few or many, or as a class when expanded; others skip it.

-,-,TRBJ1-2,TRBV7-9,CASSLGVAGSYGYTF,TGTGCCAGCAGCTTAGGAGTGGCAGGGTCCTATGGCTACACCTTC
-,-,TRBJ1-6,TRBV6-4,CASSDRDTNSPLHF,TGTGCCAGCAGTGACCGGGACACAAATTCACCCCTCCACTTT
-,-,TRBJ2-5,TRBV5-1,CASSFYPQETQYF,TGTGCCAGCAGCTTTTACCCACAAGAGACCCAGTACTTC
-,-,TRBJ2-1,TRBV2,CASTLVGGGVNEQFF,TGTGCCAGCACCCTAGTGGGGGGAGGTGTGAATGAGCAGTTCTTC
once,-,TRBJ1-3,TRBV10-2,CASSESGGNTIYF,TGCGCCAGCAGTGAGTCAGGGGGAAACACCATATATTTT
-,TRBD2,TRBJ2-1,TRBV10-3,CAISEIAGEGGNEQFF,TGTGCCATCAGTGAGATAGCGGGAGAGGGGGGCAATGAGCAGTTCTTC
few,TRBD1,TRBJ1-4,TRBV10-3,CASSDGRDRGDEKLFF,TGTGCCAGCAGTGACGGCCGGGACAGGGGGGATGAAAAACTGTTTTTT
-,-,TRBJ1-1,TRBV2,CASRSNPDTEAFF,TGTGCCAGCAGATCCAATCCCGACACTGAAGCTTTCTTT
-,-,TRBJ1-2,TRBV9,CASSVTPQPKYGYTF,TGTGCCAGCAGCGTAACCCCACAGCCCAAATATGGCTACACCTTC
-,-,TRBJ2-1,TRBV19,CASSIWRGDEQFF,TGTGCCAGTAGTATTTGGAGGGGCGATGAGCAGTTCTTC
-,-,TRBJ1-2,TRBV15,CATSIQKDGNYGYTF,TGTGCCACCAGCATACAGAAGGACGGTAACTATGGCTACACCTTC
-,-,TRBJ2-7,TRBV19,CASNEGVSYEQYF,TGTGCCAGTAATGAAGGGGTTTCCTACGAGCAGTACTTC